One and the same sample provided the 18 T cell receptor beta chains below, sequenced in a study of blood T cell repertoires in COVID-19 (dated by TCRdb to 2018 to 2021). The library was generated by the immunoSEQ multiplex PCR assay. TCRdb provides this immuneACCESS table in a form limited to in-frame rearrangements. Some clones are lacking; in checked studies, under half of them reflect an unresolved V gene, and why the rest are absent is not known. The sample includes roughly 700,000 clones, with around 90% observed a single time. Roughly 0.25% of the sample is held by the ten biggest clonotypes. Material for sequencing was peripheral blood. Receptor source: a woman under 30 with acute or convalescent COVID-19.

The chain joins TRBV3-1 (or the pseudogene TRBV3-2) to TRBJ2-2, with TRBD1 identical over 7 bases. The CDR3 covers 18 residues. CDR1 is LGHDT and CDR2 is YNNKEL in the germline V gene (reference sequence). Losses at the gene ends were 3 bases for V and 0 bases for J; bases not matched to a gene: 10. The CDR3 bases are TGTGCCAGCAGCCACCCCCGGGACAGTTTCGCGAACACCGGGGAGCTGTTTTTT. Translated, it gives CASSHPRDSFANTGELFF.

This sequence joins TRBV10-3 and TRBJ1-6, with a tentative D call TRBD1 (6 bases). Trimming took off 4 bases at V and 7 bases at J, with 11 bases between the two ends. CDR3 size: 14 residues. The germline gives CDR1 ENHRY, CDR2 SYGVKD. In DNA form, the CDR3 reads TGTGCCATCAGTGGGACAGATAAGAATTCACCCCTCCACTTT. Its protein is CAISGTDKNSPLHF.

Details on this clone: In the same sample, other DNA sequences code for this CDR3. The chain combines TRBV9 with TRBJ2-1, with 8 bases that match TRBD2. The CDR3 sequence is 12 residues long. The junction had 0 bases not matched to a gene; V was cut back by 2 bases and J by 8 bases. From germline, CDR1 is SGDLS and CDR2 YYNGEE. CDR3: CASSVGGDEQFF. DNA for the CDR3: TGTGCCAGCAGCGTCGGGGGGGATGAGCAGTTCTTC.

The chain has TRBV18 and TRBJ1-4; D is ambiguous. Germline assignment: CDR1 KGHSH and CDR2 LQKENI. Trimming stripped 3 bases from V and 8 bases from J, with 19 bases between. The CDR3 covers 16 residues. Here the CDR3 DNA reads TGTGCCAGCTCACCTGCCCGCGCAAGGCAGAGGGAAAAACTGTTTTTT. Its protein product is CASSPARARQREKLFF.

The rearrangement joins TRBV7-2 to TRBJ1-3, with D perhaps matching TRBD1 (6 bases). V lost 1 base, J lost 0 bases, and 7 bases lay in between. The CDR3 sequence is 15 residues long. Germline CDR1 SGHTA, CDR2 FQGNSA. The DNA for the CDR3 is TGTGCCAGCAGCTTAGTAGGGGGCTCTGGAAACACCATATATTTT. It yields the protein CASSLVGGSGNTIYF.

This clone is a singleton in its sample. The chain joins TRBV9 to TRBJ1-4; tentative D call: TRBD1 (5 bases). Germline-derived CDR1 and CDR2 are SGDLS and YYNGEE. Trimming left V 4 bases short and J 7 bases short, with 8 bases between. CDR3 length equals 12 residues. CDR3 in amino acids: CASSSGGEKLFF. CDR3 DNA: TGTGCCAGCAGCTCCGGGGGTGAAAAACTGTTTTTT. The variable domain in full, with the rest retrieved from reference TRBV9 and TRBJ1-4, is DSGVTQTPKHLITATGQRVTLRCSPRSGDLSVYWYQQSLDQGLQFLIQYYNGEERAKGNILERFSAQQFPDLHSELNLSSLELGDSALYFCASSSGGEKLFFGSGTQLSVL.

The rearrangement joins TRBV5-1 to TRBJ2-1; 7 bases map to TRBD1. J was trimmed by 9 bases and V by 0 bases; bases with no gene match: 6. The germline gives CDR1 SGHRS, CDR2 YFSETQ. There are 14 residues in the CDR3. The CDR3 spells CASSLDLSGGEQFF. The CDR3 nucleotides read TGCGCCAGCAGCTTGGACCTGTCAGGGGGTGAGCAGTTCTTC.

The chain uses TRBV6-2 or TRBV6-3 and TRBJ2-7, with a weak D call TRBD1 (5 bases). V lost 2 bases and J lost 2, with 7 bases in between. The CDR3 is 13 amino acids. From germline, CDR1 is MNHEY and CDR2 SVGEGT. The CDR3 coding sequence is TGTGCCAGCAGTTACGACAGAGCCTACGAGCAGTACTTC. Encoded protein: CASSYDRAYEQYF.

CDR3: CASSERTGAVTGELFF. The CDR3 nucleotides are TGTGCCAGCAGTGAAAGGACAGGGGCGGTAACCGGGGAGCTGTTTTTT. V usage is TRBV6-4 and J usage is TRBJ2-2, with 9 bases that match TRBD1. The ends lost 3 bases at V and 5 bases at J; junction bases unmatched: 7. Germline V gene lookup returns CDR1 MRHNA and CDR2 SNTAGT. The CDR3 covers 16 residues.

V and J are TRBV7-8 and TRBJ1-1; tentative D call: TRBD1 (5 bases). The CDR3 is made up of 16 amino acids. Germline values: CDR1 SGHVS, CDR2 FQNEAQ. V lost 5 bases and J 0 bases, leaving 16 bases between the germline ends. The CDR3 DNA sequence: TGTGCCAGCAGCCCCAGGGTTCTTGCAATGAACACTGAAGCTTTCTTT. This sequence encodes CASSPRVLAMNTEAFF.

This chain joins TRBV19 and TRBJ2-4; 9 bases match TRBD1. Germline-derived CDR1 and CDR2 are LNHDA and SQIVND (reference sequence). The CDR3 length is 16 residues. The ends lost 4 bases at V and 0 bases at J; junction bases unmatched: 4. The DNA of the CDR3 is TGTGCCAGTAGTACCCGACAGGGGGTAGCCAAAAACATTCAGTACTTC. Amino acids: CASSTRQGVAKNIQYF.

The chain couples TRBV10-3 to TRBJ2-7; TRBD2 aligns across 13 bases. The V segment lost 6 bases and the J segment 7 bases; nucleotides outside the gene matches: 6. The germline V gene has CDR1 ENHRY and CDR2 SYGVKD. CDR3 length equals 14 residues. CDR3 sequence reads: CAISTSGGAREQYF. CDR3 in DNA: TGTGCCATCAGCACTAGCGGGGGGGCTAGGGAGCAGTACTTC.

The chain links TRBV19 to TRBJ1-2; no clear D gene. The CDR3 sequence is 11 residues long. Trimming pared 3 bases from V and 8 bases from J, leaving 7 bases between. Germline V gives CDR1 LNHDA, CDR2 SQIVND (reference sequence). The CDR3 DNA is TGTGCCAGTAGTATTCGAGGAGGCTACACCTTC. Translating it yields CASSIRGGYTF.

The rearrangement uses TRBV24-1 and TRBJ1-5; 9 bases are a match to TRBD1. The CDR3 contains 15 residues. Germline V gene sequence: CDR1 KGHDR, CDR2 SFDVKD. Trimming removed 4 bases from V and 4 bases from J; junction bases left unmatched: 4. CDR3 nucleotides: TGTGCCACCAGTGAGTCCGGGACAGGGAATCAGCCCCAGCATTTT. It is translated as CATSESGTGNQPQHF.

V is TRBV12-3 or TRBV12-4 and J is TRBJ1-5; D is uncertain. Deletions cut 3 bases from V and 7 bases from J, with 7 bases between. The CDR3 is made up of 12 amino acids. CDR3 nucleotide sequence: TGTGCCAGCAGTTTCCCTAGGCAGCCCCAGCATTTT. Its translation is CASSFPRQPQHF.

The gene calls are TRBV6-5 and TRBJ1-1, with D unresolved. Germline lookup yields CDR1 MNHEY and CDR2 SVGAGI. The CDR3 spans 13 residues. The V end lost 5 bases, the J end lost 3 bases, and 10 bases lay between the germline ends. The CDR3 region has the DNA TGTGCCAGCAGTCCGAGTTATTACACTGAAGCTTTCTTT. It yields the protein CASSPSYYTEAFF.

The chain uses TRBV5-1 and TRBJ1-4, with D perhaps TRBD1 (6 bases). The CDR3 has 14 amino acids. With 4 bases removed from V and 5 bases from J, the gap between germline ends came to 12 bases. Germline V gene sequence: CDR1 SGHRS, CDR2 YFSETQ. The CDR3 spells CASSVDRENEKLFF. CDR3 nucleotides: TGCGCCAGCAGCGTGGACAGAGAGAATGAAAAACTGTTTTTT. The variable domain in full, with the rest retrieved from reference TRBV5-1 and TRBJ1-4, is KAGVTQTPRYLIKTRGQQVTLSCSPISGHRSVSWYQQTPGQGLQFLFEYFSETQRNKGNFPGRFSGRQFSNSRSEMNVSTLELGDSALYLCASSVDRENEKLFFGSGTQLSVL.

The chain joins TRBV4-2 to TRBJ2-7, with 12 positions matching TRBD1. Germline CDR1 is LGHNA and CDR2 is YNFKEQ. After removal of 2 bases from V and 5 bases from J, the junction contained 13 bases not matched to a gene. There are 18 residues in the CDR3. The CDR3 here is CASSQPPRAGQGAHEQYF. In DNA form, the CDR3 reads TGTGCCAGCAGCCAACCGCCCAGAGCGGGACAGGGGGCCCACGAGCAGTACTTC.